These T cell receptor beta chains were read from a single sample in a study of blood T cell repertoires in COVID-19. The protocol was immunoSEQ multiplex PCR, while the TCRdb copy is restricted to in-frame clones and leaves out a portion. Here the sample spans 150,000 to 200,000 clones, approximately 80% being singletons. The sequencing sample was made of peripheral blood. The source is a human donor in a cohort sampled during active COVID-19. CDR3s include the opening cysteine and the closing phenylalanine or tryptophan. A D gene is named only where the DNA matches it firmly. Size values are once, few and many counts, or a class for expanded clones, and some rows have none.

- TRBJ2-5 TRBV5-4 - CASNPNRGGGQETQYF TGTGCCAGCAACCCCAACAGGGGAGGAGGCCAAGAGACCCAGTACTTC
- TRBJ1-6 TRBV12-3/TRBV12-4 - CASSMTWNSPLHF TGTGCCAGCAGTATGACATGGAATTCACCCCTCCACTTT
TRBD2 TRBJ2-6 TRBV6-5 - CASSYSGGEGANVLTF TGTGCCAGCAGTTACTCGGGGGGGGAAGGGGCCAACGTCCTGACTTTC
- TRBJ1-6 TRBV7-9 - CASSLATGDSPLHF TGTGCCAGCAGCTTAGCTACAGGAGATTCACCCCTCCACTTT
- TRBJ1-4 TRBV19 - CASSISTRANEKLFF TGTGCCAGTAGTATCTCGACTAGGGCTAATGAAAAACTGTTTTTT
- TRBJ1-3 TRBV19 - CASSLQRGRNIYF TGTGCCAGTAGTCTCCAAAGGGGCCGTAACATATATTTT
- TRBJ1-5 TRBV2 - CASSWTSYSNQPQHF TGTGCCAGCAGTTGGACAAGCTATAGCAATCAGCCCCAGCATTTT
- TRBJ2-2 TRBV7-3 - CASSVDRSGELFF TGTGCCAGCAGCGTAGACAGGTCCGGGGAGCTGTTTTTT
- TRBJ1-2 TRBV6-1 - CASSEVRDGYTF TGTGCCAGCAGTGAAGTCCGCGATGGCTACACCTTC
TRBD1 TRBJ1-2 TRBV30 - CAWRNSGGGYGYTF TGTGCCTGGAGAAATTCAGGGGGAGGCTATGGCTACACCTTC
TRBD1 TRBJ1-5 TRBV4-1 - CASSQGDRANQPQHF TGCGCCAGCAGCCAGGGAGACAGGGCCAATCAGCCCCAGCATTTT
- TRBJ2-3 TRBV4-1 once CASSLTGSGTDTQYF TGCGCCAGCAGCCTCACGGGATCTGGCACAGATACGCAGTATTTT
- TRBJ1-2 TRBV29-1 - CSVAGLVNYGYTF TGCAGCGTTGCCGGTCTTGTCAACTATGGCTACACCTTC
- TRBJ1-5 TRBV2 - CASRATVNQPQHF TGTGCCAGCAGGGCGACAGTTAATCAGCCCCAGCATTTT
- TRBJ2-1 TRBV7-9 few CASSLARDLVGNEQFF TGTGCCAGCAGCTTAGCGCGGGACCTCGTGGGCAATGAGCAGTTCTTC
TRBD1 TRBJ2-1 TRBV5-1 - CASSYTRTGYNEQFF TGCGCCAGCAGCTATACAAGGACAGGGTACAATGAGCAGTTCTTC
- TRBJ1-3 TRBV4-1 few CASSQDHTARWPLGNTIYF TGCGCCAGCAGCCAAGACCACACCGCTCGATGGCCCCTCGGAAACACCATATATTTT
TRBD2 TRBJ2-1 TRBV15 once CATSREIAGNNEQFF TGTGCCACCAGCAGAGAGATAGCGGGGAACAATGAGCAGTTCTTC